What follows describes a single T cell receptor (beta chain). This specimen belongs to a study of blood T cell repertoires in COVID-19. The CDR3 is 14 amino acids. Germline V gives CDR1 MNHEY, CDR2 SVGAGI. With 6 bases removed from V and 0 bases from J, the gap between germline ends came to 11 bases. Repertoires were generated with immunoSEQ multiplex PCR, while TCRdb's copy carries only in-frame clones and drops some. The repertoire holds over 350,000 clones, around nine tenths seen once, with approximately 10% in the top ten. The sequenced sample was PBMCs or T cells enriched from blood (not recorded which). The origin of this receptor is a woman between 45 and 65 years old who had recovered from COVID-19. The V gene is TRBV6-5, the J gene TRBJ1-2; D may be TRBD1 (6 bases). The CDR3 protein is CASRGQSTNYGYTF. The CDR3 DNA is TGTGCCAGCAGAGGACAGTCTACTAACTATGGCTACACCTTC.